The clone carrying this T cell receptor beta chain was recorded once. Its target is not known. The entry originates in a study of long-term antiretroviral therapy in people with HIV. The CDR3 spans 16 residues. V was trimmed by 2 bases and J by 1 base, leaving 12 bases between them. Germline CDR1 KGHSH, CDR2 LQKENI. Treatment for every participant with HIV took place in the United States. A v3.0 immunoSEQ assay was performed at survey level. TCRdb keeps only in-frame clones here, not all; method: immunoSEQ multiplex PCR. Counted here are around 20,000 clones, 75% to 85% occurring once; the ten biggest clones make up under 6.5%. Overall study findings and caveats: Blood in the study was drawn between the mid-2000s and the late 2010s, possibly under older ART regimens, which may be less effective than current ones. HIV repertoires spanned narrower CDR3 length ranges than controls. Diversity went up after ART and still fell short of transplant donor controls.

The source material was unsorted PBMCs, sampled at the start of antiretroviral therapy, before treatment. This sequence joins TRBV18 and TRBJ1-5; D not certain. This TCR was recovered from a young man with HIV. In DNA form, the CDR3 reads TGTGCCAGCTCACCAGCGATGAGGTCAAGCAATCAGCCCCAGCATTTT. Encoded protein: CASSPAMRSSNQPQHF.